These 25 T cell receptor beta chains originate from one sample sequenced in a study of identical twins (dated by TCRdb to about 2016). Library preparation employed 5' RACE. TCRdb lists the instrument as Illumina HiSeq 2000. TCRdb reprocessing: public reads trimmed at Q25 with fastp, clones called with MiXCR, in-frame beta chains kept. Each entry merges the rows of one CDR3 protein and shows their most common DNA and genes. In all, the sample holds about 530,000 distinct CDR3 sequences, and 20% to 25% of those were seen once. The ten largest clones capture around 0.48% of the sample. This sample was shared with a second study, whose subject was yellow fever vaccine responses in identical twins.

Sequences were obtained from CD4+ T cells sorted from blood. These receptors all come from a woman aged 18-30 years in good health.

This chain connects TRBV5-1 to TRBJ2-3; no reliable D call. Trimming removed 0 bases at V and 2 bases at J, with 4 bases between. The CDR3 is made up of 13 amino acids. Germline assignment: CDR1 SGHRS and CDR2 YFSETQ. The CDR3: CASSLDNTDTQYF. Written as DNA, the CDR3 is TGCGCCAGCAGCTTGGACAACACAGATACGCAGTATTTT. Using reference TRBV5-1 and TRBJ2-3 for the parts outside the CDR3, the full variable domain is KAGVTQTPRYLIKTRGQQVTLSCSPISGHRSVSWYQQTPGQGLQFLFEYFSETQRNKGNFPGRFSGRQFSNSRSEMNVSTLELGDSALYLCASSLDNTDTQYFGPGTRLTVL.

CDR3: CSARMGRDTQYF. In DNA form, the CDR3 reads TGCAGTGCTAGGATGGGAAGAGATACGCAGTATTTT. The chain uses TRBV20-1 and TRBJ2-3; D is unresolved. Per the germline V gene, CDR1 is DFQATT and CDR2 is SNEGSKA (reference sequence). Trimming cost V 3 bases and J 5 bases, with 9 bases left between them. There are 12 residues in the CDR3.

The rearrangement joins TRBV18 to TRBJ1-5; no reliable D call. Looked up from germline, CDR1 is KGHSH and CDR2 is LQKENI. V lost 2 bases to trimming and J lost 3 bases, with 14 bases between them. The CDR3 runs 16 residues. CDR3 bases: TGTGCCAGCTCACCATCGCGACGGGAGTACAATCAGCCCCAGCATTTT. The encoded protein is CASSPSRREYNQPQHF.

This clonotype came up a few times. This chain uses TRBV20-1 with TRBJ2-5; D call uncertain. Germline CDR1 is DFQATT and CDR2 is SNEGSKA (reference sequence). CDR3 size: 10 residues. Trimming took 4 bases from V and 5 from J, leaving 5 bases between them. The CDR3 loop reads CSAKTETQYF. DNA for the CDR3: TGCAGTGCTAAGACGGAGACCCAGTACTTC.

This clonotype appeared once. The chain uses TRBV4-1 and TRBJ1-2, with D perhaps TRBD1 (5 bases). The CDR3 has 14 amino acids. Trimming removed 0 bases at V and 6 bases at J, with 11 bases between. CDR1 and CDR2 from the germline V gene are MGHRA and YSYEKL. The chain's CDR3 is CASSQEGRSHGYTF. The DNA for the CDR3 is TGCGCCAGCAGCCAAGAGGGACGATCACATGGCTACACCTTC.

CDR3 sequence (DNA): TGCAGCGTTATGTCGACCAACACTGAAGCTTTCTTT. It yields the protein CSVMSTNTEAFF. This chain connects TRBV29-1 to TRBJ1-1; no clear D gene. CDR1 and CDR2 from the germline V gene are SQVTM and ANQGSEA. The CDR3 runs to 12 residues. The V end lost 5 bases, the J end lost 2 bases, and 9 bases lay between the germline ends.

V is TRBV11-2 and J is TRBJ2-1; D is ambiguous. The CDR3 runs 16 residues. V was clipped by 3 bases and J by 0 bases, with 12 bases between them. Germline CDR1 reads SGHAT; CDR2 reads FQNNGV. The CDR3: CASSFFVGSSYNEQFF. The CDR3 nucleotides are TGTGCCAGCAGCTTTTTTGTGGGTAGCTCCTACAATGAGCAGTTCTTC.

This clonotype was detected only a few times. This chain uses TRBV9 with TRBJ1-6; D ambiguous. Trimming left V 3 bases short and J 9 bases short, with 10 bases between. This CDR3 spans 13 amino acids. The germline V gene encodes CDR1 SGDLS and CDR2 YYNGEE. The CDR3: CASSEREVSPLHF. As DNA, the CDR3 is TGTGCCAGCAGCGAGAGGGAGGTTTCACCCCTCCACTTT.

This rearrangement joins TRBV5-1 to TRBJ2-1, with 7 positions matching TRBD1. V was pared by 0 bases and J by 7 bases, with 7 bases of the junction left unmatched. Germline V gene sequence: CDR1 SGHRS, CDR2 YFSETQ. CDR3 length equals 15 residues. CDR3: CASSLVYRGKNEQFF. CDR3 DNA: TGCGCCAGCAGCTTGGTGTACAGGGGTAAGAATGAGCAGTTCTTC. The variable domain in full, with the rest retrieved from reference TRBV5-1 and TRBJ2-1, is KAGVTQTPRYLIKTRGQQVTLSCSPISGHRSVSWYQQTPGQGLQFLFEYFSETQRNKGNFPGRFSGRQFSNSRSEMNVSTLELGDSALYLCASSLVYRGKNEQFFGPGTRLTVL.

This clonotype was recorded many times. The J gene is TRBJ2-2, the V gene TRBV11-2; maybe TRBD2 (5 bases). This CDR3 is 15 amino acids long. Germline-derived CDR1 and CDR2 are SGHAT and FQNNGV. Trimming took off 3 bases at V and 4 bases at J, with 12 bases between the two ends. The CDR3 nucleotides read TGTGCCAGCAGCTTTGTCCTAGCCGGCACCGGGGAGCTGTTTTTT. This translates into CASSFVLAGTGELFF.

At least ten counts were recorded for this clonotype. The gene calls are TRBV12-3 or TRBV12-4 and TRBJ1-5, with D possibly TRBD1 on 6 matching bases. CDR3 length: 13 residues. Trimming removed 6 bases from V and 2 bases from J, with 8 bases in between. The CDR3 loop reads CASSRQGNQPQHF. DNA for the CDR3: TGTGCCAGCAGCCGACAGGGCAATCAGCCCCAGCATTTT.

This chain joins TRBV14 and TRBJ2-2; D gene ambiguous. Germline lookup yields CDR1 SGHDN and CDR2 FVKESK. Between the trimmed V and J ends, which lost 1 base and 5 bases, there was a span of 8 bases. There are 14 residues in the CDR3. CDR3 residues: CASSQGWGTGELFF. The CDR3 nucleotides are TGTGCCAGCAGCCAAGGCTGGGGAACCGGGGAGCTGTTTTTT.

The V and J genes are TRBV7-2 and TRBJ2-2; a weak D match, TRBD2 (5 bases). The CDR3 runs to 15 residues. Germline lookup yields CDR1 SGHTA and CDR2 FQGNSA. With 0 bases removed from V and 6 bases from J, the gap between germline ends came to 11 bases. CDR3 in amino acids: CASSLAGAYAGELFF. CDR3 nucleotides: TGTGCCAGCAGCTTAGCGGGAGCTTACGCCGGGGAGCTGTTTTTT.

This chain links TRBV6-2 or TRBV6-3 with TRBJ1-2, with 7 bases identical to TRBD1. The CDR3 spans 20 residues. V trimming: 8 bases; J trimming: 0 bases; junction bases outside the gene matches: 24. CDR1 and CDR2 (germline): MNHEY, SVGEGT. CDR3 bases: TGTGCCAGCCCCGGGACAGTGCGGGGGGCAGAGGATCTCACTAACTATGGCTACACCTTC. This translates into CASPGTVRGAEDLTNYGYTF.

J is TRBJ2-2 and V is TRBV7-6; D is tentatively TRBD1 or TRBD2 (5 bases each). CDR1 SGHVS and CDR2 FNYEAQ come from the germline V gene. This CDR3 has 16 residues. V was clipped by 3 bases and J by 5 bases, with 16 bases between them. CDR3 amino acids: CASSFYRSTGTGELFF. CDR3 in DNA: TGTGCCAGCAGCTTCTACAGGTCCACGGGGACCGGGGAGCTGTTTTTT.

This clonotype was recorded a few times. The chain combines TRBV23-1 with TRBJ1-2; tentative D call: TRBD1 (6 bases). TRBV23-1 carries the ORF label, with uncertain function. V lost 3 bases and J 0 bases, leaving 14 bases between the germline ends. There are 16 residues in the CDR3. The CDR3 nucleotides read TGCGCCAGCAGTCAGTACAACAGGGCATCTAACTATGGCTACACCTTC. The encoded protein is CASSQYNRASNYGYTF.

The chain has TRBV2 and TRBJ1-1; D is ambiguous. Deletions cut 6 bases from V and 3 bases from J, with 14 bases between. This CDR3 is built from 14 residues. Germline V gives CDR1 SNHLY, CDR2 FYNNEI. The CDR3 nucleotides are TGTGCCAGCAGAGGCTTAGGTGGGGACACTGAAGCTTTCTTT. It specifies CASRGLGGDTEAFF. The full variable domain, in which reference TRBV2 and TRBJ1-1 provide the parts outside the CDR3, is EPEVTQTPSHQVTQMGQEVILRCVPISNHLYFYWYRQILGQKVEFLVSFYNNEISEKSEIFDDQFSVERPDGSNFTLKIRSTKLEDSAMYFCASRGLGGDTEAFFGQGTRLTVV.

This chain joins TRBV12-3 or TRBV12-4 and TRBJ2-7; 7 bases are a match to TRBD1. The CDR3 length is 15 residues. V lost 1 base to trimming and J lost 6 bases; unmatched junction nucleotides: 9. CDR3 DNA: TGTGCCAGCAGTTTAGTAGGGTCGACAGGGCGCGAGCAGTACTTC. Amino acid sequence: CASSLVGSTGREQYF.

Here the CDR3 reads CASSLAPYREGNTGELFF. The CDR3 nucleotides read TGTGCCAGCAGCTTAGCACCTTATAGGGAGGGGAACACCGGGGAGCTGTTTTTT. V is TRBV11-1 and J is TRBJ2-2; 7 nucleotides align to TRBD2. V gave up 0 bases and J gave up 1 base; unmatched junction bases: 8. Germline V gene lookup returns CDR1 SGHAT and CDR2 FQDESV (reference sequence). CDR3 size: 18 residues.

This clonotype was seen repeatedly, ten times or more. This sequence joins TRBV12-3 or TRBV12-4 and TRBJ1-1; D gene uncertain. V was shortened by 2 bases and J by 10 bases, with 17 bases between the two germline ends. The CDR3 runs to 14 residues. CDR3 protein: CASSLSSGSGLAFF. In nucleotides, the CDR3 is TGTGCCAGCAGTTTATCTTCGGGGAGTGGATTAGCTTTCTTT.

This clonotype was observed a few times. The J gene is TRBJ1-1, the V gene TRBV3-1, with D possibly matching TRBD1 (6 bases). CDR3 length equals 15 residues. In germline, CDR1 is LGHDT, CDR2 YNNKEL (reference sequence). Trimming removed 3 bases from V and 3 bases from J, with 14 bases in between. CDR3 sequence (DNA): TGTGCCAGCAGCCAGAGGGCAGGGGCTTACACTGAAGCTTTCTTT. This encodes CASSQRAGAYTEAFF.

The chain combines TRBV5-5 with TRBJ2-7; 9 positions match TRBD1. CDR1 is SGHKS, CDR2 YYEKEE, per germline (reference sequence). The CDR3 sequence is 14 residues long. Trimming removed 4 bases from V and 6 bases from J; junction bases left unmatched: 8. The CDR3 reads CASSPGQGQGEQYF. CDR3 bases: TGTGCCAGCAGCCCGGGACAGGGACAGGGCGAGCAGTACTTC. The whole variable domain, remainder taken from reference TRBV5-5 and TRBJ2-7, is DAGVTQSPTHLIKTRGQQVTLRCSPISGHKSVSWYQQVLGQGPQFIFQYYEKEERGRGNFPDRFSARQFPNYSSELNVNALLLGDSALYLCASSPGQGQGEQYFGPGTRLTVT.

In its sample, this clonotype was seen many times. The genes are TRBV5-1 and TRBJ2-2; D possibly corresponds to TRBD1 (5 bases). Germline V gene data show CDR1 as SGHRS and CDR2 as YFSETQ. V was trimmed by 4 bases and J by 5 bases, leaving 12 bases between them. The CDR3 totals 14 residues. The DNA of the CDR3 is TGCGCCAGCAGCGAAGTGGGGCCAACCGGGGAGCTGTTTTTT. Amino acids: CASSEVGPTGELFF.

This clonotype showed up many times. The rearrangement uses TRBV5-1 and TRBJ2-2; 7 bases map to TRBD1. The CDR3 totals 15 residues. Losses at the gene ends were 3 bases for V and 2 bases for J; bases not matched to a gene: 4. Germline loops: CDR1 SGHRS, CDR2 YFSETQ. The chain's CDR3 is CASSSRDRNTGELFF. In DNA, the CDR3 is TGCGCCAGCAGCTCGAGGGACAGAAACACCGGGGAGCTGTTTTTT.

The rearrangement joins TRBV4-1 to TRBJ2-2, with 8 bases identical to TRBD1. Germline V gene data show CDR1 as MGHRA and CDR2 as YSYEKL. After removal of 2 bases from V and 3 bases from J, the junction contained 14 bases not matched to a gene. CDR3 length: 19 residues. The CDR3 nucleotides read TGCGCCAGCAGCCAACCAGTCGATCGCAGGGGGCTTCACACCGGGGAGCTGTTTTTT. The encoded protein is CASSQPVDRRGLHTGELFF.